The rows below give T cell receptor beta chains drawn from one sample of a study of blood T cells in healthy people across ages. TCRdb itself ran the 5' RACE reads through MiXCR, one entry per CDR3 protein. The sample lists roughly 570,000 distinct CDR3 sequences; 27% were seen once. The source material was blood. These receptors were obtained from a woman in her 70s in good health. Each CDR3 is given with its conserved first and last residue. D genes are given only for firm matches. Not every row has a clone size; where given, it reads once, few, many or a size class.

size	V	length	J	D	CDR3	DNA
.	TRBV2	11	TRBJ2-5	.	CASSVAGGQYF	TGTGCCAGCAGCGTGGCGGGTGGCCAGTACTTC
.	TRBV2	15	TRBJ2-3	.	CASSDRFPSTDTQYF	TGTGCCAGCAGTGACAGATTCCCTAGCACAGATACGCAGTATTTT
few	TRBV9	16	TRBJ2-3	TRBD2	CASSPRTSGGIDTQYF	TGTGCCAGCAGCCCCCGGACTAGCGGGGGGATAGATACGCAGTATTTT
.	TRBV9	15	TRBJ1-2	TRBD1	CASSSYGRQGSGYTF	TGTGCCAGCAGCTCCTATGGTAGACAGGGGTCTGGCTACACCTTC
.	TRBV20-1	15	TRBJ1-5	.	CSAQPTRDGNQPQHF	TGCAGTGCTCAACCCACCAGGGACGGTAATCAGCCCCAGCATTTT
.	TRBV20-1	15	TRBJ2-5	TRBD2	CSARDLAGAQETQYF	TGCAGTGCTAGAGACCTAGCGGGAGCCCAAGAGACCCAGTACTTC
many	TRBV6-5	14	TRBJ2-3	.	CASSYSGSTDTQYF	TGTGCCAGCAGCTACTCAGGGAGCACAGATACGCAGTATTTT
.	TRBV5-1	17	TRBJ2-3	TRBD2	CASTGTLAGGIADTQYF	TGCGCCAGTACAGGGACCCTAGCGGGAGGTATCGCAGATACGCAGTATTTT
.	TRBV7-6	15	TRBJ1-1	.	CACSPRLDAGTEAFF	TGTGCCTGCAGCCCCCGCCTTGACGCGGGAACTGAAGCTTTCTTT
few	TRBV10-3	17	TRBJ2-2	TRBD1	CAISPGTGTGNTGELFF	TGTGCCATCAGTCCCGGGACAGGGACCGGGAACACCGGGGAGCTGTTTTTT
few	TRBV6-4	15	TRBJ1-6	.	CASSLKGALNSPLHF	TGTGCCAGCAGCCTTAAAGGGGCCCTTAATTCACCCCTCCACTTT
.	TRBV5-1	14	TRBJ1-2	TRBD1	CASTPGTGAYGYTF	TGCGCCAGCACGCCAGGGACAGGAGCTTATGGCTACACCTTC
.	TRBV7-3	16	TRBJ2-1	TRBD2	CASSPRAGDSYNEQFF	TGTGCCAGCAGCCCAAGGGCGGGGGACTCCTACAATGAGCAGTTCTTC
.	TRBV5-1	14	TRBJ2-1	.	CASRSQGKFNEQFF	TGCGCCAGCAGGTCCCAGGGTAAATTCAATGAGCAGTTCTTC
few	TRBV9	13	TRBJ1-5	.	CASSADINQPQHF	TGTGCCAGCAGCGCAGACATCAATCAGCCCCAGCATTTT
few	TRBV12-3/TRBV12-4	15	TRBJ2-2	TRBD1	CASSLKGAPTGELFF	TGTGCCAGCAGTTTAAAGGGGGCGCCAACCGGGGAGCTGTTTTTT
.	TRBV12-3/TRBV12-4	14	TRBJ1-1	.	CASSYRGARTEAFF	TGTGCCAGCAGTTATCGGGGGGCCAGGACTGAAGCTTTCTTT
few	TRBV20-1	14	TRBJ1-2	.	CSAITTVPSYGYTF	TGCAGTGCTATTACGACAGTCCCTAGCTATGGCTACACCTTC
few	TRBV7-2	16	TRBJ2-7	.	CASSLGSLRTIYEQYF	TGTGCCAGCAGCTTAGGGTCCCTGAGAACCATTTACGAGCAGTACTTC
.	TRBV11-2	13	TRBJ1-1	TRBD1	CASSRGGAGEAFF	TGTGCCAGCAGCCGAGGGGGCGCCGGTGAAGCTTTCTTT
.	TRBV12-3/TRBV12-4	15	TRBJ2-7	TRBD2	CASSLRLASSYEQYF	TGTGCCAGCAGTTTACGACTAGCCAGCTCCTACGAGCAGTACTTC
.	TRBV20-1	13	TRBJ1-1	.	CSARVGGDTEAFF	TGCAGTGCTAGAGTGGGCGGGGACACTGAAGCTTTCTTT
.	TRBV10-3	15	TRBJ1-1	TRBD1	CAISEATGGETEAFF	TGTGCCATCAGTGAGGCGACAGGGGGTGAGACTGAAGCTTTCTTT
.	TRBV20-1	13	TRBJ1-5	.	CSATGQSNQPQHF	TGCAGTGCTACAGGGCAGAGCAATCAGCCCCAGCATTTT
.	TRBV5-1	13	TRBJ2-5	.	CASGLKGEETQYF	TGCGCCAGCGGCCTCAAGGGCGAAGAGACCCAGTACTTC
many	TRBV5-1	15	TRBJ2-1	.	CASSLDPGSYNEQFF	TGCGCCAGCAGCTTGGATCCGGGATCCTACAATGAGCAGTTCTTC
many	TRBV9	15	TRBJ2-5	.	CASSVSVGDQETQYF	TGTGCCAGCAGCGTTAGCGTGGGGGACCAAGAGACCCAGTACTTC
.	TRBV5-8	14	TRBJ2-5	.	CASSKKPLAETQYF	TGTGCCAGCAGCAAAAAGCCTCTGGCGGAGACCCAGTACTTC
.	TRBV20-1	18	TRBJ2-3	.	CSARAITRDDARSDTQYF	TGCAGTGCTAGAGCCATCACCAGAGACGACGCACGGTCAGATACGCAGTATTTT
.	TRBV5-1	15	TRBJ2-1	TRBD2	CASSLDPGGPYEQFF	TGCGCCAGCAGCTTGGATCCGGGGGGGCCCTATGAGCAGTTCTTC
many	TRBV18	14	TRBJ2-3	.	CASSPVKAGDTQYF	TGTGCCAGCTCACCCGTTAAGGCCGGGGATACGCAGTATTTT
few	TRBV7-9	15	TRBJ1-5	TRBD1	CASSKWTGGNQPQHF	TGTGCCAGCAGCAAGTGGACAGGGGGCAATCAGCCCCAGCATTTT
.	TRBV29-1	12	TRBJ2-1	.	CSVHFQRGEQFF	TGCAGCGTACACTTCCAACGGGGTGAGCAGTTCTTC
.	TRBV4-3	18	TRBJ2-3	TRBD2	CASSQGAGGPMSTDTQYF	TGCGCCAGCAGCCAAGGAGCGGGGGGGCCTATGAGCACAGATACGCAGTATTTT
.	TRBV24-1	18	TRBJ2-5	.	CATSDLPRGGTAQETQYF	TGTGCCACCAGTGATTTGCCCCGTGGGGGGACAGCCCAAGAGACCCAGTACTTC
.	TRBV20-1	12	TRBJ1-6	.	CSARRSGSPLHF	TGCAGTGCTAGGAGATCGGGTTCACCCCTCCACTTT
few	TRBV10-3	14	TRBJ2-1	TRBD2	CAISEPGTRNEQFF	TGTGCCATCAGTGAGCCTGGGACTAGAAATGAGCAGTTCTTC
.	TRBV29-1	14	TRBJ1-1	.	CSVEDTAQVTEAFF	TGCAGCGTTGAAGATACCGCACAGGTCACTGAAGCTTTCTTT
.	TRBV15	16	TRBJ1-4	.	CATSRDQGRRREKLFF	TGTGCCACCAGCAGAGATCAAGGGAGGCGACGGGAAAAACTGTTTTTT
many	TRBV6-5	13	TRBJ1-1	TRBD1	CASRRAGQGSAFF	TGTGCCAGCAGAAGGGCGGGACAGGGTTCGGCTTTCTTT
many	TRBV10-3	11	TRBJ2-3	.	CAIRYTDTQYF	TGTGCCATCAGATACACAGATACGCAGTATTTT
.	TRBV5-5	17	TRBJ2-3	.	CASSSLPGAGLTDTQYF	TGTGCCAGCAGCTCCCTCCCAGGAGCAGGACTCACAGATACGCAGTATTTT
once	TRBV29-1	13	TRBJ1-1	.	CSVKGLLNTEAFF	TGCAGCGTGAAAGGTCTTCTGAACACTGAAGCTTTCTTT
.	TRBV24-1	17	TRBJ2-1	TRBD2	CATSEGPLAGGRNEQFF	TGTGCCACCAGTGAGGGCCCCCTCGCGGGGGGCCGCAATGAGCAGTTCTTC
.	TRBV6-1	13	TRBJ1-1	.	CASSKVVETEAFF	TGTGCCAGCAGTAAGGTGGTGGAGACTGAAGCTTTCTTT
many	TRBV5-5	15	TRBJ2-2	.	CASSFGTANTGELFF	TGTGCCAGCAGCTTTGGAACAGCGAACACCGGGGAGCTGTTTTTT
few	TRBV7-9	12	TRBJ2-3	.	CASSLGLSKEYF	TGTGCCAGCAGCTTGGGACTCAGTAAAGAGTATTTT
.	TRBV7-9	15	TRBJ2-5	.	CASSPGLPAMETQYF	TGTGCCAGCAGCCCCGGGCTGCCGGCAATGGAGACCCAGTACTTC
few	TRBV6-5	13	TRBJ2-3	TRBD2	CASSFPGEGTQYF	TGTGCCAGCAGTTTCCCGGGGGAGGGGACGCAGTATTTT
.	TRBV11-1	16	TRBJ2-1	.	CASESGGGGLFNEQFF	TGTGCCAGCGAGTCTGGGGGTGGGGGACTCTTCAATGAGCAGTTCTTC
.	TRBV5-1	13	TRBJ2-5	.	CASSMGPQETQYF	TGCGCCAGCAGCATGGGGCCCCAAGAGACCCAGTACTTC
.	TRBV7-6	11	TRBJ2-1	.	CASSLPGPWYF	TGTGCCAGCAGCTTACCGGGCCCTTGGTACTTC
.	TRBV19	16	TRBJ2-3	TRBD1	CASSIAAAGGRDTQYF	TGTGCCAGTAGTATTGCGGCGGCAGGGGGAAGAGATACGCAGTATTTT
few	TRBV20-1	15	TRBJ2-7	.	CSAIRTQGSAYEQYF	TGCAGTGCTATCCGAACCCAGGGGTCGGCCTACGAGCAGTACTTC
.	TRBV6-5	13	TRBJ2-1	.	CASSWTEENEQFF	TGTGCCAGCAGCTGGACAGAGGAGAATGAGCAGTTCTTC
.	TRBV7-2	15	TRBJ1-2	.	CASSLEPARGYGYTF	TGTGCCAGCAGCTTAGAGCCCGCCCGGGGCTATGGCTACACCTTC
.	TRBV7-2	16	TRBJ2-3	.	CASSSGWGGPTDTQYF	TGTGCCAGCAGCTCAGGGTGGGGGGGCCCCACAGATACGCAGTATTTT
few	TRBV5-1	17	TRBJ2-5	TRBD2	CASSNGASGSSQETQYF	TGCGCCAGCAGCAATGGTGCTAGCGGGTCCAGTCAAGAGACCCAGTACTTC